The clone carrying this T cell receptor (beta chain) has a single count. Enrollment of patients from Seattle took place during active infection, with longitudinal follow-up. This sample is part of a study of blood T cell repertoires in COVID-19. On the study more broadly: Spain, Italy and the United States supplied samples that represented acute and convalescent COVID-19. In each case, the material was cDNA or gDNA derived from T cells, B-cell-depleted T cells, or PBMCs.

Some clones are missing from TCRdb's copy, which holds only in-frame ones; the method was immunoSEQ multiplex PCR. Here the sample spans about 230,000 clones, 85% to 90% being singletons. Germline V gene sequence: CDR1 MDHEN, CDR2 SYDVKM. The CDR3 is 14 amino acids. Trimming stripped 1 base from V and 4 bases from J, with 10 bases between. This receptor was taken from a middle-aged man with COVID-19, enrolled during active disease. The material sequenced was peripheral blood. The gene calls are TRBV28 and TRBJ1-2; tentative D call: TRBD1 (5 bases). The CDR3 sequence is CASSLFGGGYGYTF. CDR3 nucleotides: TGTGCCAGCAGTTTATTTGGGGGGGGCTATGGCTACACCTTC.